What follows are 19 T cell receptor beta chains derived from one specimen sequenced in a study of T cell responses to AZD1222 COVID-19 vaccine. Method: immunoSEQ multiplex PCR; TCRdb's copy keeps in-frame clones and lacks some. The sample has around 99,000 clones; 90% to 95% are singletons. The sequences come from peripheral blood, collected on day 0 of AZD1222 vaccination. The receptors originated from an adult in good health.

The chain combines TRBV7-2 with TRBJ2-5; D is unresolved. The CDR3 length is 14 residues. V lost 5 bases and J 5 bases, leaving 15 bases between the germline ends. Germline V gene sequence: CDR1 SGHTA, CDR2 FQGNSA. CDR3 sequence: CASSPDGPRETQYF. CDR3 sequence (DNA): TGTGCCAGCAGCCCTGATGGCCCCCGGGAGACCCAGTACTTC.

The chain couples TRBV21-1 to TRBJ2-7; TRBD2 is taken as the D call from the table, unchecked against the DNA. TRBV21-1 is a listed pseudogene. The CDR3 is 15 amino acids. The CDR3 coding sequence is TGTGCCAGCAGCATCCCCATGTCGAGCTCCTACGAGCAGTACTTC. Translated, it gives CASSIPMSSSYEQYF.

This clone was seen once. The sample carries other DNA sequences with the same CDR3. The rearrangement joins TRBV12-3 or TRBV12-4 to TRBJ2-2; the D is unclear. V was cut by 4 bases and J by 4 bases, with 4 bases left in between. This CDR3 region has 12 residues. CDR3 sequence: CASSSSTGELFF. CDR3 nucleotide sequence: TGTGCCAGCAGTTCAAGCACCGGGGAGCTGTTTTTT.

This chain uses TRBV6-2 or TRBV6-3 with TRBJ2-3; 8 bases align to TRBD2. The germline V gene encodes CDR1 MNHEY and CDR2 SVGEGT. V lost 2 bases, J lost 0 bases, and 13 bases stayed unmatched. The CDR3 sequence is 19 residues long. DNA for the CDR3: TGTGCCAGCAGTTACCTCTCTAGCGGGCGACCTTCAAGCACAGATACGCAGTATTTT. It is translated as CASSYLSSGRPSSTDTQYF.

The chain carries TRBV10-3 and TRBJ2-3, with D unresolved. The CDR3 has 16 amino acids. CDR1 and CDR2 (germline): ENHRY, SYGVKD. V was cut by 2 bases and J by 0 bases, with 12 bases left in between. The CDR3 DNA reads TGTGCCATCAGTGAGGTTAGGTCTTCTAGCACAGATACGCAGTATTTT. This codes for CAISEVRSSSTDTQYF.

J is TRBJ1-1 and V is TRBV3-1 (or the pseudogene TRBV3-2), with D possibly being TRBD1 (5 bases). The CDR3 is 15 residues long. The germline CDR1 and CDR2 sequences are LGHDT and YNNKEL (reference sequence). The ends were cut back, 0 bases at V and 1 base at J, with 9 bases in the middle. Here the CDR3 DNA reads TGTGCCAGCAGCCAAGATCCCGGGACGAACACTGAAGCTTTCTTT. This gives the protein CASSQDPGTNTEAFF.

J is TRBJ1-4 and V is TRBV12-3 or TRBV12-4; TRBD1 is a possible D gene (6 bases). The ends were cut back, 4 bases at V and 7 bases at J, with 7 bases in the middle. The CDR3 consists of 12 residues. The CDR3 spells CASSWTAEKLFF. The CDR3 region has the DNA TGTGCCAGCAGTTGGACAGCTGAAAAACTGTTTTTT.

The rearrangement uses TRBV6-4 and TRBJ2-2; D unresolved. The CDR3 length is 14 residues. V lost 3 bases and J 5 bases, leaving 10 bases between the germline ends. Germline V gene sequence: CDR1 MRHNA, CDR2 SNTAGT. CDR3 residues: CASSESILTGELFF. The CDR3 coding sequence is TGTGCCAGCAGTGAATCAATTCTGACCGGGGAGCTGTTTTTT.

The J gene is TRBJ1-1, the V gene TRBV30; the match to TRBD1 covers 10 bases. J gave up 3 bases and V 3 bases, and 1 base lay outside the gene matches. There are 13 residues in the CDR3. In germline, CDR1 is GTSNPN, CDR2 SVGIG (reference sequence). The CDR3 coding sequence is TGTGCCTGGAGCGGGACAGGGGACACTGAAGCTTTCTTT. Its protein product is CAWSGTGDTEAFF.

The V gene is TRBV28, the J gene TRBJ1-2, with 9 positions matching TRBD1. Germline assignment: CDR1 MDHEN and CDR2 SYDVKM. This CDR3 comprises 15 residues. V lost 4 bases and J lost 5; bases outside the gene matches: 8. This chain's CDR3 is CASSSPPGTGYGYTF. In nucleotides, the CDR3 is TGTGCCAGCAGTTCCCCTCCCGGGACAGGGTATGGCTACACCTTC.

The V gene is TRBV5-1, the J gene TRBJ2-3; D perhaps matches TRBD2 (6 bases). Trimming left V 0 bases short and J 0 bases short, with 8 bases between. The CDR3 has 15 amino acids. The germline CDR1 and CDR2 sequences are SGHRS and YFSETQ. This CDR3 reads CASSLDGTSTDTQYF. CDR3 DNA sequence: TGCGCCAGCAGCTTGGACGGGACTAGCACAGATACGCAGTATTTT. Variable domain in full (rest from reference TRBV5-1 and TRBJ2-3): KAGVTQTPRYLIKTRGQQVTLSCSPISGHRSVSWYQQTPGQGLQFLFEYFSETQRNKGNFPGRFSGRQFSNSRSEMNVSTLELGDSALYLCASSLDGTSTDTQYFGPGTRLTVL.

This chain links TRBV28 with TRBJ1-2, with 9 nucleotides matching TRBD1. This CDR3 is built from 13 residues. The V gene's germline CDR1 is MDHEN and CDR2 SYDVKM. The trim removed 7 bases at V and 8 bases at J, leaving 8 bases unmatched. CDR3 coding DNA: TGTGCCAGCAACTTGGGGGACAGGGACGGCTACACCTTC. It encodes CASNLGDRDGYTF.

V gene TRBV5-1 combines with J gene TRBJ2-5; D remains unclear. This CDR3 spans 12 amino acids. Germline values: CDR1 SGHRS, CDR2 YFSETQ. Trimming removed 0 bases at V and 7 bases at J, with 7 bases between. In nucleotides, the CDR3 is TGCGCCAGCAGCTTGGAAGGTTGGACCCAGTACTTC. Its translation: CASSLEGWTQYF.

V is TRBV10-3 and J is TRBJ2-1, with D perhaps given as TRBD1 or TRBD2 (5 bases each). The germline CDR1 and CDR2 sequences are ENHRY and SYGVKD. This CDR3 region has 17 residues. Trimming took off 10 bases at V and 5 bases at J, with 27 bases between the two ends. CDR3 nucleotides: TGTGCCACCGGGACGTCACTGTCAGGGTTTTGGGACAATGAGCAGTTCTTC. Its translation is CATGTSLSGFWDNEQFF.

The chain links TRBV6-2 or TRBV6-3 to TRBJ1-2; D call uncertain. Trimming cost V 5 bases and J 4 bases, with 17 bases left between them. This CDR3 has 15 amino acids. Germline CDR1 is MNHEY and CDR2 is SVGEGT. Here the CDR3 reads CASSPAGALLYGYTF. The CDR3 DNA reads TGTGCCAGCAGTCCAGCAGGTGCCCTTCTCTATGGCTACACCTTC.

This sequence joins TRBV5-8 and TRBJ1-6; no reliable D call. This CDR3 contains 14 residues. Trimming cost V 7 bases and J 8 bases, with 16 bases left between them. Per the germline V gene, CDR1 is SGHTS and CDR2 is YDEGEE. The DNA for the CDR3 is TGTGCCAGCGTTGAGGTTCCCCATTATTCACCCCTCCACTTT. Its translation is CASVEVPHYSPLHF.

J is TRBJ2-7 and V is TRBV18, with 11 bases matching TRBD2. Germline V lookup: CDR1 KGHSH, CDR2 LQKENI. This CDR3 region has 13 residues. V was clipped by 6 bases and J by 4 bases; unmatched bases: 2. The CDR3 region has the DNA TGTGCCAGCTCCACTAGCGGGGGTTACGAGCAGTACTTC. Protein product: CASSTSGGYEQYF. The full variable domain, completed using reference TRBV18 and TRBJ2-7, is NAGVMQNPRHLVRRRGQEARLRCSPMKGHSHVYWYRQLPEEGLKFMVYLQKENIIDESGMPKERFSAEFPKEGPSILRIQQVVRGDSAAYFCASSTSGGYEQYFGPGTRLTVT.

The chain is built from TRBV4-3 and TRBJ2-7; 7 bases map to TRBD2. V was clipped by 4 bases and J by 9 bases; unmatched bases: 18. The CDR3 totals 16 residues. Per the germline V gene, CDR1 is LGHNA and CDR2 is YSLEER. This chain's CDR3 is CASSLSWGGRASGQYF. CDR3 nucleotide sequence: TGCGCCAGCAGCCTATCGTGGGGGGGACGAGCTTCGGGGCAGTACTTC.

The chain recombines TRBV10-3 with TRBJ2-7; 7 bases line up with TRBD2. The germline CDR1 and CDR2 sequences are ENHRY and SYGVKD. The CDR3 covers 14 residues. V lost 5 bases, J lost 0 bases, and 4 bases stayed unmatched. The CDR3 sequence is CAISQRGSSYEQYF. CDR3 nucleotide sequence: TGTGCCATCAGTCAGCGGGGAAGCTCCTACGAGCAGTACTTC.